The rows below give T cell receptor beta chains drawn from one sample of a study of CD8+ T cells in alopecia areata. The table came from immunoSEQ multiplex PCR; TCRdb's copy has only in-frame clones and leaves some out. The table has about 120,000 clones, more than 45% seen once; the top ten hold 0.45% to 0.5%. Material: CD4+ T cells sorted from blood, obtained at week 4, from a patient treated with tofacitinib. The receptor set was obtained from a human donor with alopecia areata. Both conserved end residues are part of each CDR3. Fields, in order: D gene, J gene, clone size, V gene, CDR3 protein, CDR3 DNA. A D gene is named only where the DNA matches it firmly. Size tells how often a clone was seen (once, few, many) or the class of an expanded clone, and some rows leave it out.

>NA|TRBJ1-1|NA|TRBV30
CACQITLNTEAFF
TGTGCCTGCCAGATAACCCTCAACACTGAAGCTTTCTTT
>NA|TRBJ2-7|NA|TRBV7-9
CASSLFPRLYEQYF
TGTGCCAGCAGCTTATTCCCCAGGCTATACGAGCAGTACTTC
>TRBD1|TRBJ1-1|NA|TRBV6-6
CASSYSGQGAFF
TGTGCCAGCAGTTACTCTGGACAGGGAGCTTTCTTT
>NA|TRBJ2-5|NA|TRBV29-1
CSVEKGWETQYF
TGCAGCGTTGAAAAAGGGTGGGAGACCCAGTACTTC
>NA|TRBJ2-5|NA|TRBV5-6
CASSWDNYQETQYF
TGTGCCAGCAGTTGGGACAACTACCAAGAGACCCAGTACTTC
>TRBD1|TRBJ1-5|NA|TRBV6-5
CASSYDRGNQPQHF
TGTGCCAGCAGTTACGACAGGGGGAATCAGCCCCAGCATTTT
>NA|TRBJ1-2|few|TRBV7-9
CASSAGGVNYGYTF
TGTGCCAGCAGCGCCGGGGGAGTGAACTATGGCTACACCTTC
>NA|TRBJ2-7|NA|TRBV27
CASTPLLAPTYEQYF
TGTGCCAGCACCCCCCTGCTAGCGCCTACCTACGAGCAGTACTTC
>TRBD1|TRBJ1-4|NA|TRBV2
CASSELQGASEKLFF
TGTGCCAGCAGTGAACTTCAGGGGGCAAGCGAAAAACTGTTTTTT
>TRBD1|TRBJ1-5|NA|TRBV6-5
CASRETGHQPQHF
TGTGCCAGCAGGGAGACAGGGCATCAGCCCCAGCATTTT
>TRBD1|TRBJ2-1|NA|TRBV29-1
CSGTGGRNEQFF
TGCAGCGGTACAGGGGGTCGGAATGAGCAGTTCTTC
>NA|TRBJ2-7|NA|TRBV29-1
CSVGQAEQYF
TGCAGCGTTGGGCAGGCCGAGCAGTACTTC
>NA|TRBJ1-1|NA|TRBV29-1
CSVADRLNTEAFF
TGCAGCGTGGCGGACAGATTAAACACTGAAGCTTTCTTT
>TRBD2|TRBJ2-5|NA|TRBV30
CAWRLGLAGGRETQYF
TGTGCCTGGAGACTAGGACTAGCGGGAGGGCGAGAGACCCAGTACTTC
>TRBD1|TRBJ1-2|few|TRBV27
CASRDFEGADYGYTF
TGTGCCAGCAGGGACTTTGAGGGGGCCGACTATGGCTACACCTTC
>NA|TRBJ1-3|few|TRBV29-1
CSARQQNTIYF
TGCAGCGCCAGACAACAAAACACCATATATTTT
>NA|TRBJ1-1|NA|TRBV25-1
CASNRQAQAFF
TGTGCCAGCAATCGACAGGCCCAAGCTTTCTTT
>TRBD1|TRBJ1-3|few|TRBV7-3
CASSLTGTGNSGNTIYF
TGTGCCAGCAGCTTAACCGGGACAGGGAACTCTGGAAACACCATATATTTT
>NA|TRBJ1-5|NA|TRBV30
CAWSVHSDQPQHF
TGTGCCTGGAGTGTACACTCCGATCAGCCCCAGCATTTT
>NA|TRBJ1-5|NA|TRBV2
CASSSQGPNQPQHF
TGTGCCAGCAGTTCCCAGGGACCAAACCAGCCCCAGCATTTT
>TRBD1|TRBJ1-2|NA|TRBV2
CASSGDRASYGYTF
TGTGCCAGCAGTGGGGACAGGGCGAGCTATGGCTACACCTTC
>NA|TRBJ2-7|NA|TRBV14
CASSLSYEQYF
TGTGCCAGCAGCCTTAGCTACGAGCAGTACTTC
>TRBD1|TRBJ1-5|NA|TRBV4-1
CASSPGQGNTQPQHF
TGCGCCAGCAGCCCCGGACAGGGGAACACTCAGCCCCAGCATTTT
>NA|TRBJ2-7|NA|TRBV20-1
CSARLQGEQYF
TGCAGTGCTAGACTTCAGGGCGAGCAGTACTTC
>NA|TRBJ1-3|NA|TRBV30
CAWSPGNTIYF
TGTGCCTGGAGTCCCGGAAACACCATATATTTT
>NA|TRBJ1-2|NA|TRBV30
CAWNRYPAAGYTF
TGTGCCTGGAACCGGTACCCAGCTGCTGGCTACACCTTC
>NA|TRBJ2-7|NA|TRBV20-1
CSASAPSEQYF
TGCAGTGCTAGTGCCCCCAGCGAGCAGTACTTC
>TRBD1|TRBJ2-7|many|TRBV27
CASRPGTGGEQYF
TGTGCCAGCAGGCCCGGGACAGGGGGCGAGCAGTACTTC
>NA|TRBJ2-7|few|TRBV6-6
CASSYSSSYEQYF
TGTGCCAGCAGTTACTCGTCCTCCTACGAGCAGTACTTC
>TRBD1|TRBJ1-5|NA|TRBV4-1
CASNRTGGLGQPQHF
TGCGCCAGCAACAGGACAGGGGGTCTTGGTCAGCCCCAGCATTTT
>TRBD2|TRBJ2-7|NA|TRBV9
CASSKTSGSGYEQYF
TGTGCCAGCAGCAAGACTAGCGGGAGTGGGTACGAGCAGTACTTC
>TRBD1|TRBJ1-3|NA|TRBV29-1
CSALTTPGQGSGNTIYF
TGCAGCGCTTTGACCACCCCGGGACAGGGATCTGGAAACACCATATATTTT
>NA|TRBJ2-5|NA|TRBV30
CAWNGVQETQYF
TGTGCCTGGAATGGAGTTCAAGAGACCCAGTACTTC
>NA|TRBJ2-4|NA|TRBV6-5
CASSSLLLAKNIQYF
TGTGCCAGCAGTTCTCTTCTCCTAGCCAAAAACATTCAGTACTTC
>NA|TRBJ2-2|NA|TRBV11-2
CASSLGGHTRANTGELFF
TGTGCCAGCAGCTTAGGGGGGCACACCCGGGCGAACACCGGGGAGCTGTTTTTT
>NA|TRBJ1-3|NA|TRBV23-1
CASSQSGGGRNTIYF
TGCGCCAGCAGTCAATCGGGAGGGGGAAGAAACACCATATATTTT
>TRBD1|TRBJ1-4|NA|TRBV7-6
CASRNQGGSNEKLFF
TGTGCCAGCAGAAACCAGGGGGGATCTAATGAAAAACTGTTTTTT